The entry that follows covers one T cell receptor beta chain sequence. Its target is not known. Via 5' RACE with UMI labels, TRB cDNA libraries were prepared. For each CDR3 protein, TCRdb gives one entry from its re-call of the 5' RACE reads, without DNA. The clone table shows about 150,000 distinct CDR3 sequences, with the ten largest holding just under 0.5%. Sorting was done in triplicate for each CD8+ T cell subset (under 330,000 cells each). This entry is derived from a study of CXCR3-negative and CXCR3-positive naive CD8 T cells. Study-level points and caveats: CXCR3-negative naive cells had less hydrophobic TRB CDR3s than did CXCR3-positive naive cells. Freshly isolated PBMCs were used in most assays, given partial CXCR3 loss after freezing.

There are 13 residues in the CDR3. CDR1 is SQVTM, CDR2 ANQGSEA, per germline. The receptor was derived from a human donor in good health. Some clones in this sample may be carry-over from other donors' samples. The chain recombines TRBV29-1 with TRBJ1-1; with no DNA, the TCRdb D assignment of TRBD1 cannot be verified. Input material: naive CXCR3+ CD8+ T cells from blood. Subset noted: CD45RO-CCR7+CD27+CD95- naive CD8+ T cells expressing CXCR3 (TNR3+). The CDR3 region is CSAIFRGNTEAFF.